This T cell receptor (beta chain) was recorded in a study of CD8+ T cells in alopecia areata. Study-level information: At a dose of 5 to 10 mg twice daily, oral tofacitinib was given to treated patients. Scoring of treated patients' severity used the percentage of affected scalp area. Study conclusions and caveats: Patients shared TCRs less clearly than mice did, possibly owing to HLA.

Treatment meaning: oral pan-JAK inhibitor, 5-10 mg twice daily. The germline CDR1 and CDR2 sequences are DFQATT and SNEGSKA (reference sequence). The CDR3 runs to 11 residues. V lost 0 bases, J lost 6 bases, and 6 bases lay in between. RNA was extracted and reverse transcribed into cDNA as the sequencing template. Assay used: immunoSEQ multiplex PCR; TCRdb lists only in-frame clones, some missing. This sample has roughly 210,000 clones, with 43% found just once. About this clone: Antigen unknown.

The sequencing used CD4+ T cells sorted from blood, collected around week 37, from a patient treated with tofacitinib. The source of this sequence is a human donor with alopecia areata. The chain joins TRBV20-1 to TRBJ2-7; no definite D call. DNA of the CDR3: TGCAGTGCTAGAGATCGGGTCGAGCAGTACTTC. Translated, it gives CSARDRVEQYF.